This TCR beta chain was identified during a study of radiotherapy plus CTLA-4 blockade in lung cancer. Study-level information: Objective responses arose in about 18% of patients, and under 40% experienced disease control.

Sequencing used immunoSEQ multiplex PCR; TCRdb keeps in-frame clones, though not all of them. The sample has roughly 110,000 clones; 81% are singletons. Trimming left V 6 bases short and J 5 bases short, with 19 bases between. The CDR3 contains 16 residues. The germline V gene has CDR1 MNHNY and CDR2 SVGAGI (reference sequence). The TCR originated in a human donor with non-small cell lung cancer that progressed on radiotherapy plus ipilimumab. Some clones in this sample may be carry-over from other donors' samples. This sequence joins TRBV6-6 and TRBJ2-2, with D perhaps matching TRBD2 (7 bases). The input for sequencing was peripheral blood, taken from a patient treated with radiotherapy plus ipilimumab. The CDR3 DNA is TGTGCCAGCAGCGTGGGTGGCGGGGGCCTTACCGGGGAGCTGTTTTTT. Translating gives CASSVGGGGLTGELFF.